This TCR beta chain was recorded in a study of blood T cell repertoires in COVID-19. Study-wide context: Donors in the United States, Italy and Spain gave samples during acute or convalescent COVID-19. Sample material is recorded as cDNA or gDNA derived from T cells, B-cell-depleted T cells, or PBMCs.

The CDR3 contains 15 residues. Germline assignment: CDR1 SGHKS and CDR2 YYEKEE (reference sequence). Trimming took off 2 bases at V and 5 bases at J, with 14 bases between the two ends. Methods used by the authors: Amplification of reference gene primers was used by the study to estimate nucleated cell counts. Assay used: immunoSEQ multiplex PCR; TCRdb lists only in-frame clones, some missing. V, J and clone size derive from that table, while D and trimming were established from the DNA sequence. The sample has about 140,000 clones, about three quarters seen once; the top ten hold 1.9%. The rearrangement uses TRBV5-5 and TRBJ1-5, with D maybe TRBD1 (6 bases). Sequenced sample: peripheral blood. The sequence was collected from a woman aged 60 to 75 with acute or convalescent COVID-19. CDR3 in DNA: TGTGCCAGCAGCTTTGGGACACACCCCGATCAGCCCCAGCATTTT. Its translation: CASSFGTHPDQPQHF.